These 28 T cell receptor beta chains originate from one sample sequenced in a study of regulatory T cells in long-lasting Graves disease. Time point denoted: persistent/refractory GD, antithyroid drugs over 5 years with positive TRAb. PBMCs were the source of the RNA used for TCR sequencing. TCR beta libraries were built with iRepertoire HTBI primers and Arm-PCR of CDR3 regions. One entry per CDR3 protein, called by TCRdb with MiXCR from the multiplex PCR reads. The sample consists of some 340,000 distinct CDR3 sequences, 20% to 25% of them appearing once. Material: peripheral blood mononuclear cells (PBMCs), obtained when the disease was refractory, from a patient treated with antithyroid drugs. All receptors derive from a woman in her 40s with Graves disease.

This clonotype was recorded many times. The gene calls are TRBV2 and TRBJ1-1, with D uncertain. Between the trimmed V and J ends, which lost 4 bases and 5 bases, there was a span of 5 bases. Germline assignment: CDR1 SNHLY and CDR2 FYNNEI. The length of the CDR3 is 11 residues. This CDR3 is CASSVFTEAFF. In DNA, the CDR3 is TGTGCCAGCAGTGTCTTTACTGAAGCTTTCTTT.

This clonotype was counted many times. The chain has TRBV10-3 and TRBJ2-5, with D possibly called TRBD1 or TRBD2 (5 bases each). CDR3 length: 14 residues. V lost 8 bases to trimming and J lost 3 bases, with 16 bases between them. Germline V gene lookup returns CDR1 ENHRY and CDR2 SYGVKD. The CDR3 spells CAISLGMGEETQYF. Written as DNA, the CDR3 is TGTGCCATCTCACTGGGGATGGGGGAAGAGACCCAGTACTTC.

The chain combines TRBV6-2 or TRBV6-3 with TRBJ2-2; 13 nucleotides align to TRBD2. With V trimmed by 5 bases and J by 6 bases, 9 bases remained unmatched. Germline V gene sequence: CDR1 MNHEY, CDR2 SVGEGT. This CDR3 has 17 residues. CDR3 protein: CASSHPGLAGVSGELFF. The CDR3 region has the DNA TGTGCCAGCAGTCACCCCGGACTAGCGGGAGTCTCCGGGGAGCTGTTTTTT.

This clonotype was detected many times. The rearrangement links TRBV2 to TRBJ2-2; D is unclear. CDR1 is SNHLY and CDR2 is FYNNEI in the germline V gene. The V end lost 2 bases, the J end lost 6 bases, and 10 bases lay between the germline ends. This CDR3 is 14 amino acids long. The DNA for the CDR3 is TGTGCCAGCAGTGAATTATCTTCCCCCGGGGAGCTGTTTTTT. Translated: CASSELSSPGELFF. Using reference TRBV2 and TRBJ2-2 for the parts outside the CDR3, the full variable domain is EPEVTQTPSHQVTQMGQEVILRCVPISNHLYFYWYRQILGQKVEFLVSFYNNEISEKSEIFDDQFSVERPDGSNFTLKIRSTKLEDSAMYFCASSELSSPGELFFGEGSRLTVL.

The V and J genes are TRBV28 and TRBJ2-1, with TRBD2 matching over 7 bases. Per germline, CDR1 MDHEN and CDR2 SYDVKM. After removal of 7 bases from V and 3 bases from J, the junction contained 9 bases not matched to a gene. CDR3 length: 15 amino acids. CDR3 sequence: CASNLGGLFYNEQFF. The CDR3 nucleotides read TGTGCCAGCAACCTCGGGGGGTTATTCTACAATGAGCAGTTCTTC. The complete variable domain, with remaining parts taken from reference TRBV28 and TRBJ2-1, reads DVKVTQSSRYLVKRTGEKVFLECVQDMDHENMFWYRQDPGLGLRLIYFSYDVKMKEKGDIPEGYSVSREKKERFSLILESASTNQTSMYLCASNLGGLFYNEQFFGPGTRLTVL.

The table lists this clonotype with many counts. This chain uses TRBV27 with TRBJ2-5, with D tentatively TRBD1 (5 bases). Germline assignment: CDR1 MNHEY and CDR2 SMNVEV (reference sequence). Between the trimmed V and J ends, which lost 0 bases and 3 bases, there was a span of 14 bases. The CDR3 is made up of 16 amino acids. CDR3 region: CASSLSNRPTKETQYF. DNA for the CDR3: TGTGCCAGCAGTTTATCGAACAGGCCAACAAAAGAGACCCAGTACTTC.

This clonotype was seen a few times. The chain links TRBV29-1 to TRBJ1-4, with TRBD1 as a possible D gene (5 bases). V shed 1 base and J shed 5 bases, with 11 bases lying between them. Germline V gene lookup returns CDR1 SQVTM and CDR2 ANQGSEA. This CDR3 has 14 residues. The DNA for the CDR3 is TGCAGCGTTGAAGTCGATGGGGCAAATGAAAAACTGTTTTTT. Its translation: CSVEVDGANEKLFF.

The rearrangement joins TRBV30 to TRBJ1-1; perhaps TRBD1 as D (6 bases). CDR3 size: 12 residues. The germline CDR1 and CDR2 sequences are GTSNPN and SVGIG (reference sequence). V lost 1 base, J lost 8 bases, and 11 bases lay in between. Written as DNA, the CDR3 is TGTGCCTGGAGTGAAATGGGGGCGGAAGCTTTCTTT. Translated: CAWSEMGAEAFF.

J is TRBJ2-1 and V is TRBV28; D gene uncertain. The germline V gene has CDR1 MDHEN and CDR2 SYDVKM. The CDR3 runs 12 residues. Trimming left V 3 bases short and J 8 bases short, with 8 bases between. The CDR3 nucleotides are TGTGCCAGCAGTTTCCTCCTCTATGAGCAGTTCTTC. It translates to CASSFLLYEQFF.

The V and J genes are TRBV6-5 and TRBJ2-7, with D tentatively TRBD1 or TRBD2 (6 bases each). Trimming removed 2 bases from V and 0 bases from J, with 20 bases in between. The CDR3 consists of 18 residues. Germline V gene lookup returns CDR1 MNHEY and CDR2 SVGAGI. CDR3 coding DNA: TGTGCCAGCAGTTACCCCCGTGGGGGGCGGGGAAGCTCCTACGAGCAGTACTTC. It is translated as CASSYPRGGRGSSYEQYF.

The gene calls are TRBV19 and TRBJ1-5; D perhaps matches TRBD1 (5 bases). The V and J ends lost 5 bases and 3 bases respectively, with 14 bases between them. The CDR3 contains 15 residues. CDR1 and CDR2 from the germline V gene are LNHDA and SQIVND (reference sequence). The CDR3 DNA sequence: TGTGCCAGTAGTTTTAACAGGCCTAACAATCAGCCCCAGCATTTT. Its translation: CASSFNRPNNQPQHF.

The chain couples TRBV27 to TRBJ1-6; 7 bases match TRBD1. Germline V gene sequence: CDR1 MNHEY, CDR2 SMNVEV (reference sequence). Trimming removed 5 bases from V and 3 bases from J; junction bases left unmatched: 4. The CDR3 extends over 15 amino acids. The CDR3 DNA reads as TGTGCCAGCAGTGCGGGACAGCACTATAATTCACCCCTCCACTTT. This gives the protein CASSAGQHYNSPLHF.

J is TRBJ1-5 and V is TRBV19; D may be TRBD1 (5 bases). Trimming removed 7 bases from V and 5 bases from J, with 18 bases in between. The CDR3 runs 15 residues. Germline CDR1 reads LNHDA; CDR2 reads SQIVND (reference sequence). In DNA form, the CDR3 reads TGTGCCAGTACCGATATTGGGCGGGGGGATCAGCCCCAGCATTTT. Its protein product is CASTDIGRGDQPQHF.

This sequence joins TRBV28 and TRBJ2-7, with D perhaps given as TRBD1 or TRBD2 (5 bases each). Trimming left V 5 bases short and J 4 bases short, with 18 bases between. This CDR3 has 15 amino acids. The germline V gene has CDR1 MDHEN and CDR2 SYDVKM. CDR3 loop: CASSRGLEGLYEQYF. The CDR3 DNA sequence: TGTGCCAGCAGTAGAGGACTCGAGGGGTTATACGAGCAGTACTTC. The full variable domain, rest sourced from reference TRBV28 and TRBJ2-7, is DVKVTQSSRYLVKRTGEKVFLECVQDMDHENMFWYRQDPGLGLRLIYFSYDVKMKEKGDIPEGYSVSREKKERFSLILESASTNQTSMYLCASSRGLEGLYEQYFGPGTRLTVT.

This clonotype was observed a handful of times. The V and J genes are TRBV5-4 and TRBJ1-1, with D tentatively TRBD1 (5 bases). The CDR3 is 14 amino acids. Trimming removed 5 bases from V and 5 bases from J, with 16 bases in between. CDR1 is SGHNT, CDR2 YYREEE, per germline (reference sequence). CDR3 amino acids: CASSFVGVQTEAFF. CDR3 DNA sequence: TGTGCCAGCAGTTTCGTAGGGGTGCAGACTGAAGCTTTCTTT.

This clonotype has a handful of counts. The genes are TRBV7-9 and TRBJ1-1; the match to TRBD1 covers 8 bases. V trimming: 5 bases; J trimming: 7 bases; junction bases outside the gene matches: 6. The CDR3 spans 13 residues. Germline V gives CDR1 SEHNR, CDR2 FQNEAQ (reference sequence). The CDR3 DNA reads as TGTGCCAGCAGCCTGGACAGGGTTGATGAAGCTTTCTTT. Translated: CASSLDRVDEAFF.

This clonotype was observed many times. J is TRBJ1-2 and V is TRBV7-8; D not certain. The CDR3 is made up of 13 amino acids. Trimming stripped 1 base from V and 8 bases from J, with 11 bases between. CDR1 is SGHVS, CDR2 FQNEAQ, per germline. The DNA for the CDR3 is TGTGCCAGCAGCTTAGTCCGGGAAGAGGGCTACACCTTC. As protein: CASSLVREEGYTF.

A few counts support this clonotype. V and J are TRBV5-1 and TRBJ1-2; the D is unclear. Trimming cost V 2 bases and J 6 bases, with 8 bases left between them. The germline V gene encodes CDR1 SGHRS and CDR2 YFSETQ. This CDR3 contains 12 residues. The CDR3 bases are TGCGCCAGCAGCTTACCGCCCCATGGCTACACCTTC. As protein: CASSLPPHGYTF.

This clonotype was recorded a few times. The chain is built from TRBV20-1 and TRBJ2-7; 8 bases align to TRBD1. Germline CDR1 reads DFQATT; CDR2 reads SNEGSKA (reference sequence). The CDR3 is 14 residues long. After removal of 8 bases from V and 0 bases from J, the junction contained 9 bases not matched to a gene. The CDR3 DNA is TGCAGTATTCGCCGGACAGGGAACTCCTACGAGCAGTACTTC. Its protein is CSIRRTGNSYEQYF.

The chain links TRBV20-1 to TRBJ1-2; no firm D call. There are 13 residues in the CDR3. Germline lookup yields CDR1 DFQATT and CDR2 SNEGSKA (reference sequence). Trimming shortened V by 0 bases and J by 2 bases, and 7 bases separated the two germline ends. CDR3 residues: CSARDMGNYGYTF. CDR3 DNA sequence: TGCAGTGCTAGAGATATGGGGAACTATGGCTACACCTTC.

The chain couples TRBV6-2 or TRBV6-3 to TRBJ2-7, with TRBD1 matching 11 bases. Germline V gives CDR1 MNHEY, CDR2 SVGEGT. J lost 3 bases, V lost 11 bases, and 15 bases had no gene match. The CDR3 contains 16 residues. The CDR3 DNA reads as TGTGCCTGCGAGGACAGGGGGCGCGGTCGGTTCTACGAGCAGTACTTC. Residues: CACEDRGRGRFYEQYF.

The V call is TRBV7-2, the J call TRBJ1-4; the D is unclear. Germline loops: CDR1 SGHTA, CDR2 FQGNSA. V lost 2 bases and J lost 8, with 9 bases in between. The CDR3 has 13 amino acids. This chain's CDR3 is CASSLRVGEKLFF. The CDR3 DNA follows: TGTGCCAGCAGCTTACGTGTGGGGGAAAAACTGTTTTTT.

The J gene is TRBJ2-1, the V gene TRBV5-1; a weak D match, TRBD2 (6 bases). Germline V gives CDR1 SGHRS, CDR2 YFSETQ. The CDR3 covers 14 residues. Trimming left V 0 bases short and J 10 bases short, with 14 bases between. The CDR3: CASSLDGGSEEQFF. The CDR3 coding sequence is TGCGCCAGCAGCTTGGACGGGGGAAGTGAGGAGCAGTTCTTC.

DNA for the CDR3: TGTGCCAGCAGCTTAGATTCAGGGAACTATGGCTACACCTTC. This codes for CASSLDSGNYGYTF. The chain is built from TRBV7-9 and TRBJ1-2, with D tentatively TRBD1 (5 bases). Germline V gene data show CDR1 as SEHNR and CDR2 as FQNEAQ (reference sequence). This CDR3 has 14 residues. V shed 1 base and J shed 2 bases, with 8 bases lying between them.

There are a few counts of this clonotype. The chain carries TRBV20-1 and TRBJ2-7; D gene uncertain. Germline V gives CDR1 DFQATT, CDR2 SNEGSKA (reference sequence). The CDR3 totals 14 residues. The V end lost 6 bases, the J end lost 1 base, and 16 bases lay between the germline ends. This CDR3 reads CSAPKRSSSYEQYF. The DNA of the CDR3 is TGCAGTGCCCCCAAAAGGTCTAGTTCCTACGAGCAGTACTTC.

The gene calls are TRBV4-1 and TRBJ2-2; 12 bases align to TRBD2. In germline, CDR1 is MGHRA, CDR2 YSYEKL. V was clipped by 0 bases and J by 7 bases; unmatched bases: 9. This CDR3 is 18 amino acids long. CDR3 bases: TGCGCCAGCAGCCAAGAACGCGGACTAGCGGGACTGGGCGGGGAGCTGTTTTTT. Its protein product is CASSQERGLAGLGGELFF.

This rearrangement joins TRBV2 to TRBJ2-2; D is undetermined. There are 15 residues in the CDR3. Germline assignment: CDR1 SNHLY and CDR2 FYNNEI. Trimming stripped 4 bases from V and 2 bases from J, with 11 bases between. The CDR3 spells CASSASRPNTGELFF. Written as DNA, the CDR3 is TGTGCCAGCAGTGCGTCCAGGCCTAACACCGGGGAGCTGTTTTTT.

This clonotype appeared many times. This rearrangement joins TRBV28 to TRBJ1-2; a possible D gene is TRBD1 (6 bases). The CDR3 sequence is 19 residues long. CDR1 and CDR2 from the germline V gene are MDHEN and SYDVKM. V dropped 7 bases and J dropped 1 base, with 28 bases sitting between them. In DNA form, the CDR3 reads TGTGCCAGCACCCAACGGGGGACGATGGGGGGGGGCAGTAACTATGGCTACACCTTC. Its protein product is CASTQRGTMGGGSNYGYTF.